These 23 T cell receptor beta chains originate from one sample sequenced in a study of shared T cell receptors in the human thymus. Sequenced by immunoSEQ multiplex PCR; TCRdb stores in-frame clones only, minus some. The sample carries roughly 68,000 clones, about 95% recorded once. Sequenced input: thymocytes. The receptor source for this set is a human donor.

This clone occurred once. The rearrangement joins TRBV7-2 to TRBJ2-3, with TRBD1 as a possible D gene (5 bases). Germline-derived CDR1 and CDR2 are SGHTA and FQGNSA. The length of the CDR3 is 16 residues. The V gene lost 5 bases and the J gene lost 1 base, with 16 bases spanning the gap. The CDR3 is CASSQLQVGGTDTQYF. The CDR3 DNA follows: TGTGCCAGCAGCCAATTACAGGTTGGGGGCACAGATACGCAGTATTTT. The whole variable domain, remainder taken from reference TRBV7-2 and TRBJ2-3, is GAGVSQSPSNKVTEKGKDVELRCDPISGHTALYWYRQSLGQGLEFLIYFQGNSAPDKSGLPSDRFSAERTGGSVSTLTIQRTQQEDSAVYLCASSQLQVGGTDTQYFGPGTRLTVL.

V usage is TRBV6-5 and J usage is TRBJ1-6; D remains unclear. Germline V CDR1 and CDR2: MNHEY, SVGAGI. The CDR3 spans 13 residues. Trimming removed 4 bases from V and 8 bases from J, with 9 bases in between. In nucleotides, the CDR3 is TGTGCCAGCAGTTTGGGGTTTCATTCACCCCTCCACTTT. It encodes CASSLGFHSPLHF.

The chain couples TRBV27 to TRBJ2-7, with D hard to call. The CDR3 spans 13 residues. Germline V gene lookup returns CDR1 MNHEY and CDR2 SMNVEV (reference sequence). The V and J ends lost 2 bases and 3 bases respectively, with 8 bases between them. The CDR3 bases are TGTGCCAGCAGTTTACAGCAAAACTACGAGCAGTACTTC. Protein sequence: CASSLQQNYEQYF.

The chain has TRBV9 and TRBJ2-1; D remains ambiguous. Germline CDR1 reads SGDLS; CDR2 reads YYNGEE. The CDR3 is made up of 16 amino acids. The germline V and J ends were trimmed by 0 bases and 0 bases, with 10 bases remaining between them. CDR3 protein: CASSVVGESSYNEQFF. In nucleotides, the CDR3 is TGTGCCAGCAGCGTAGTGGGCGAGAGCTCCTACAATGAGCAGTTCTTC.

The rearrangement links TRBV7-9 to TRBJ2-1; possibly TRBD1 or TRBD2 for D (5 bases each). The CDR3 is made up of 13 amino acids. V was trimmed by 4 bases and J by 5 bases, leaving 9 bases between them. Germline CDR1 reads SEHNR; CDR2 reads FQNEAQ (reference sequence). The CDR3 loop reads CASSSRGHNEQFF. In nucleotides, the CDR3 is TGTGCCAGCAGCTCCCGGGGCCACAATGAGCAGTTCTTC.

The chain is built from TRBV14 and TRBJ2-3, with 10 bases fitting TRBD1. The CDR3 is made up of 16 amino acids. Per the germline V gene, CDR1 is SGHDN and CDR2 is FVKESK. V was pared by 4 bases and J by 3 bases, with 7 bases of the junction left unmatched. The CDR3 sequence: CASSLRQGAMTDTQYF. CDR3 bases: TGTGCCAGCAGCCTTCGACAGGGGGCCATGACAGATACGCAGTATTTT. Filled out from reference TRBV14 and TRBJ2-3, the complete variable domain reads EAGVTQFPSHSVIEKGQTVTLRCDPISGHDNLYWYRRVMGKEIKFLLHFVKESKQDESGMPNNRFLAERTGGTYSTLKVQPAELEDSGVYFCASSLRQGAMTDTQYFGPGTRLTVL.

The CDR3 region is CASSLWCQETQYF. CDR3 DNA: TGCGCCAGCAGCTTGTGGTGTCAAGAGACCCAGTACTTC. J is TRBJ2-5 and V is TRBV5-1; no clear D. The germline V and J ends were trimmed by 1 base and 2 bases, with 6 bases remaining between them. Germline V gives CDR1 SGHRS, CDR2 YFSETQ. The CDR3 consists of 13 residues.

Comment on this clone: At one of its ends the junction is not consistent with the germline gene, which may arise from a read error. The rearrangement links TRBV15 to TRBJ1-2; perhaps TRBD1 as D (5 bases). The V gene's germline CDR1 is LNHNV and CDR2 YYDKDF (reference sequence). The CDR3 has 11 amino acids. The CDR3 sequence is CATSRGPESLF. The CDR3 DNA reads TGTGCCACCAGCAGGGGACCCGAGAGCCTCTTC.

V and J are TRBV4-2 and TRBJ2-3; a possible D gene is TRBD2 (7 bases). V gave up 0 bases and J gave up 4 bases, with 32 bases separating them. The CDR3 contains 22 residues. Germline CDR1 is LGHNA and CDR2 is YNFKEQ. The CDR3 is CASSQEIPVAGARNPSPDTQYF. CDR3 nucleotide sequence: TGTGCCAGCAGCCAAGAAATTCCGGTTGCGGGGGCTAGAAACCCAAGCCCAGATACGCAGTATTTT.

A note on this clone: One end of the junction fails to match germline, which may point to a read error. V is TRBV18 and J is TRBJ2-2, with 12 positions matching TRBD1. This CDR3 spans 18 amino acids. Germline CDR1 KGHSH, CDR2 LQKENI. CDR3: CTSSPQGQGAPNTGELFF. CDR3 in DNA: TGTACCAGCTCACCCCAGGGACAGGGGGCCCCGAACACCGGGGAGCTGTTTTTT.

The rearrangement links TRBV4-3 to TRBJ1-1, with 8 bases matching TRBD1. Germline V gives CDR1 LGHNA, CDR2 YSLEER. Trimming removed 1 base from V and 6 bases from J; junction bases left unmatched: 7. The CDR3 is made up of 15 amino acids. CDR3 coding DNA: TGCGCCAGCAGCCAAGTAAGACAGGGGTTGCCTGAAGCTTTCTTT. Amino acids: CASSQVRQGLPEAFF.

Regarding this clone: Distinct nucleotide sequences in the sample also encode this CDR3. This chain uses TRBV28 with TRBJ1-2; a weak D match, TRBD1 (6 bases). Trimming removed 8 bases from V and 8 bases from J, with 21 bases in between. The length of the CDR3 is 14 residues. Germline CDR1 is MDHEN and CDR2 is SYDVKM. DNA of the CDR3: TGTGCCAGCTTAACGAGAAGGGGGGCGGGGGGCTACACCTTC. Its protein product is CASLTRRGAGGYTF.

This clone turned up a few times. The rearrangement links TRBV6-5 to TRBJ1-2; D is unclear. Deletions cut 5 bases from V and 5 bases from J, with 15 bases between. In germline, CDR1 is MNHEY, CDR2 SVGAGI. The CDR3 contains 14 residues. The CDR3 region is CASSDTSSPYGYTF. The CDR3 DNA reads as TGTGCCAGCAGTGACACTAGCTCACCTTATGGCTACACCTTC.

V gene TRBV6-5 combines with J gene TRBJ1-2, with D unclear. Trimming cost V 0 bases and J 4 bases, with 6 bases left between them. This CDR3 contains 13 residues. Germline V CDR1 and CDR2: MNHEY, SVGAGI. DNA of the CDR3: TGTGCCAGCAGTTACTCGGGGAGCTATGGCTACACCTTC. Translation gives CASSYSGSYGYTF.

The chain joins TRBV27 to TRBJ1-4; 9 bases are a match to TRBD1. This CDR3 has 17 residues. In germline, CDR1 is MNHEY, CDR2 SMNVEV (reference sequence). Trimming cost V 6 bases and J 3 bases; bases outside gene matches: 11. This CDR3 is CASSPQTGGGPNEKLFF. CDR3 bases: TGTGCCAGCAGCCCACAGACAGGGGGGGGACCTAATGAAAAACTGTTTTTT.

The chain carries TRBV5-6 and TRBJ1-6; a weak D match, TRBD1 (5 bases). Trimming pared 4 bases from V and 12 bases from J, leaving 11 bases between. This CDR3 is built from 12 residues. The germline CDR1 and CDR2 sequences are SGHDT and YYEEEE. The CDR3 reads CASSTKGRPLHF. Here the CDR3 DNA reads TGTGCCAGCAGCACAAAGGGGAGACCCCTCCACTTT.

The J gene is TRBJ2-3, the V gene TRBV19; TRBD1 is a possible D gene (6 bases). Germline loops: CDR1 LNHDA, CDR2 SQIVND (reference sequence). The V gene lost 4 bases and the J gene lost 5 bases, with 10 bases spanning the gap. This CDR3 contains 13 residues. CDR3 nucleotides: TGTGCCAGTAGTAAAAGGGACAAAGATACGCAGTATTTT. Protein: CASSKRDKDTQYF.

The CDR3 is CASMRGGLTNNNEQFF. Here the CDR3 DNA reads TGTGCCAGCATGCGGGGGGGACTAACCAACAACAATGAGCAGTTCTTC. The chain carries TRBV2 and TRBJ2-1; TRBD2 agrees at 9 bases. The CDR3 is 16 residues long. V was pared by 7 bases and J by 5 bases, with 12 bases of the junction left unmatched. Germline V gene sequence: CDR1 SNHLY, CDR2 FYNNEI.

V and J are TRBV7-9 and TRBJ1-2; D is undetermined. This CDR3 spans 17 amino acids. From germline, CDR1 is SEHNR and CDR2 FQNEAQ (reference sequence). With 1 base removed from V and 8 bases from J, the gap between germline ends came to 23 bases. CDR3 amino acids: CASSLVLSEESGVGYTF. CDR3 coding DNA: TGTGCCAGCAGCTTAGTTTTATCGGAGGAAAGTGGAGTGGGCTACACCTTC.

The chain couples TRBV9 to TRBJ2-1; D uncertain. Trimming cost V 3 bases and J 4 bases, with 14 bases left between them. The germline V gene has CDR1 SGDLS and CDR2 YYNGEE. The CDR3 sequence is 15 residues long. CDR3 DNA: TGTGCCAGCAGCGGGCCCTCCCAGTTATACAATGAGCAGTTCTTC. Its protein product is CASSGPSQLYNEQFF.

This chain joins TRBV7-8 and TRBJ1-3; 11 bases align to TRBD1. Trimming at V came to 5 bases and at J to 0 bases, leaving 15 bases not matched to a gene. Germline lookup yields CDR1 SGHVS and CDR2 FQNEAQ. The CDR3 loop spans 20 amino acids. The CDR3 DNA follows: TGTGCCAGCAGCCCACCGGGACAGGGGGAAATAACCTACTCTGGAAACACCATATATTTT. Translation gives CASSPPGQGEITYSGNTIYF.

This sequence joins TRBV19 and TRBJ1-2; no clear D. In germline, CDR1 is LNHDA, CDR2 SQIVND (reference sequence). CDR3 length equals 13 residues. V lost 2 bases and J lost 5, with 9 bases in between. CDR3 in DNA: TGTGCCAGTAGTATATCGACGGTATATGGCTACACCTTC. It specifies CASSISTVYGYTF.

V and J are TRBV5-4 and TRBJ2-1, with TRBD1 matching 11 bases. J gave up 8 bases and V 4 bases, and 5 bases lay outside the gene matches. The CDR3 loop spans 14 amino acids. The germline CDR1 and CDR2 sequences are SGHNT and YYREEE (reference sequence). The CDR3 DNA reads TGTGCCAGCAGCCAGGGACAGGGGGACGATGAGCAGTTCTTC. This encodes CASSQGQGDDEQFF.